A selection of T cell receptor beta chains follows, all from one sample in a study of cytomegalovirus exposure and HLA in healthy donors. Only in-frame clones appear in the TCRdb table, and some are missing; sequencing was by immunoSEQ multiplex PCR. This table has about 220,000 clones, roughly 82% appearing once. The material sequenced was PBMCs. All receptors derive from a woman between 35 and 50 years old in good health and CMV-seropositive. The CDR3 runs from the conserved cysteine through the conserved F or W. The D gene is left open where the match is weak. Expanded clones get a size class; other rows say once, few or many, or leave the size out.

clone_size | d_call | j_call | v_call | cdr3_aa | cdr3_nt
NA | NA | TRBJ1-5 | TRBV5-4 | CASSLPGQPQHF | TGTGCCAGCAGCCTACCAGGTCAGCCCCAGCATTTT
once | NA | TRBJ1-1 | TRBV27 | CASRHLQGYTEAFF | TGTGCCAGCCGTCACTTACAGGGTTACACTGAAGCTTTCTTT
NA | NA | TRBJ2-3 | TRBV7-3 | CASSSGHTRNTQYF | TGTGCCAGCAGCTCCGGACACACTCGGAATACGCAGTATTTT
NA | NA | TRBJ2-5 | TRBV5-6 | CASSLRETQYF | TGTGCCAGCAGCTTGCGAGAGACCCAGTACTTC
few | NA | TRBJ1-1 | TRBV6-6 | CASSWRPQRDTEAFF | TGTGCCAGCAGTTGGCGCCCCCAGCGGGACACTGAAGCTTTCTTT
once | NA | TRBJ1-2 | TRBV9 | CASSVIGAADYGYTF | TGTGCCAGCAGCGTAATAGGGGCGGCGGACTATGGCTACACCTTC
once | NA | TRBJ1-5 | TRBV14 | CASSLAGGQPQHF | TGTGCCAGCAGCCTTGCGGGTGGTCAGCCCCAGCATTTT
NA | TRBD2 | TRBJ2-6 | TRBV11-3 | CASSPSGGASGANVLTF | TGTGCCAGCAGCCCATCGGGAGGAGCCTCTGGGGCCAACGTCCTGACTTTC
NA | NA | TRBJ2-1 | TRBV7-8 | CASSSISGEQFF | TGTGCCAGCAGCTCAATCTCCGGGGAGCAGTTCTTC
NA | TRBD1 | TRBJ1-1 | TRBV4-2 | CASSLGTGANEATEAFF | TGTGCCAGCAGCCTGGGGACAGGGGCTAATGAAGCCACTGAAGCTTTCTTT
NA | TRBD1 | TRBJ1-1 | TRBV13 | CASSLQGAVNTEAFF | TGTGCCAGCAGCTTACAGGGGGCTGTGAACACTGAAGCTTTCTTT
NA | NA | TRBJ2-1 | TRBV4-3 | CASSHLGGDGYNEQFF | TGCGCCAGCAGCCACCTCGGAGGGGATGGCTACAATGAGCAGTTCTTC
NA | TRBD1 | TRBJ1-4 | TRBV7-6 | CASRPAGGNEKLFF | TGTGCCAGCAGGCCAGCAGGGGGCAATGAAAAACTGTTTTTT
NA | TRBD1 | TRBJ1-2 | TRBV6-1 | CASSEPGQGAYGYTF | TGTGCCAGCAGTGAACCGGGACAGGGTGCTTATGGCTACACCTTC
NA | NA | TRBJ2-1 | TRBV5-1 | CASSRDNNEQFF | TGCGCCAGCAGCCGGGATAACAATGAGCAGTTCTTC
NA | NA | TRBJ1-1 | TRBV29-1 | CSVERTVGGIGEAFF | TGCAGCGTTGAGCGGACGGTGGGAGGGATCGGTGAAGCTTTCTTT
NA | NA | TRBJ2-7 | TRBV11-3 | CASSSRTQYYEQYF | TGTGCCAGCAGCTCTCGGACTCAATACTACGAGCAGTACTTC
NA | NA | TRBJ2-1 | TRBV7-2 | CASSANRYEQFF | TGTGCCAGCAGCGCTAACAGGTATGAGCAGTTCTTC
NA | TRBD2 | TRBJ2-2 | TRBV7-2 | CASSSRGLAGGTGELFF | TGTGCCAGCAGCTCACGGGGACTAGCGGGAGGTACCGGGGAGCTGTTTTTT
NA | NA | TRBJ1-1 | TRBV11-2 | CASSFRGRGDTEAFF | TGTGCCAGCAGCTTCAGGGGAAGGGGAGATACTGAAGCTTTCTTT
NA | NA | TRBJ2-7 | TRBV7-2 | CASSLVGGGGEQYF | TGTGCCAGCAGCTTAGTGGGGGGAGGGGGCGAGCAGTACTTC
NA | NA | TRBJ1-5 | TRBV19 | CASSIGGSNQPQHF | TGTGCCAGTAGTATCGGGGGAAGCAATCAGCCCCAGCATTTT
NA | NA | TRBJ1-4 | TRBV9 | CASSVAGELNEKLFF | TGTGCCAGCAGCGTAGCTGGGGAGTTGAATGAAAAACTGTTTTTT
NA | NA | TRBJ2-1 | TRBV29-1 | CSVLRGAGTVTRNEQFF | TGCAGCGTGCTCCGGGGGGCAGGGACCGTCACCCGAAATGAGCAGTTCTTC
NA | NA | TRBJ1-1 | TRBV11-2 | CASSLEPRFLRSTEAFF | TGTGCCAGCAGCTTAGAACCCCGTTTTCTGAGGAGCACTGAAGCTTTCTTT
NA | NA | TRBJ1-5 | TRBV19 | CASSISGGKGQPQHF | TGTGCCAGTAGTATATCGGGGGGGAAAGGTCAGCCCCAGCATTTT
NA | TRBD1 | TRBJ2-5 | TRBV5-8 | CASSFGILGQEETQYF | TGTGCCAGCAGCTTTGGTATTTTGGGACAGGAAGAGACCCAGTACTTC
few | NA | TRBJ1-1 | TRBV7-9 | CASSFEGMTEAFF | TGTGCCAGCAGCTTCGAGGGTATGACTGAAGCTTTCTTT
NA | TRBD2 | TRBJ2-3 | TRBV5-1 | CASAPSGGDADTQYF | TGCGCCAGCGCACCTAGCGGGGGGGATGCAGATACGCAGTATTTT
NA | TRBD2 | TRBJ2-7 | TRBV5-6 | CASSLVLAVSSYEQYF | TGTGCCAGCAGCTTGGTACTAGCGGTCAGCTCCTACGAGCAGTACTTC
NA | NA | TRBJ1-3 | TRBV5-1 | CASSLEGASGDTIYF | TGCGCCAGCAGCTTGGAAGGGGCCTCTGGAGACACCATATATTTT
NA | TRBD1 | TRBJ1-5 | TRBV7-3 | CASSLIGTGANQPQHF | TGTGCCAGCAGCTTAATCGGGACAGGGGCAAATCAGCCCCAGCATTTT
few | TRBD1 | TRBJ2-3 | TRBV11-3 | CASSPSTGETDTQYF | TGTGCCAGCAGCCCCTCAACAGGGGAAACAGATACGCAGTATTTT
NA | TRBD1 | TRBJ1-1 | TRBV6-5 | CASSYSDRGGTEAFF | TGTGCCAGCAGTTACTCGGACAGGGGAGGCACTGAAGCTTTCTTT
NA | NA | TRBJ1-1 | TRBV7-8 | CASSLGGVGAEAFF | TGTGCCAGCAGCTTGGGGGGGGTTGGGGCTGAAGCTTTCTTT
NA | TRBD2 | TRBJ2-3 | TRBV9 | CASSVLAGGTDTQYF | TGTGCCAGCAGCGTACTAGCGGGGGGCACAGATACGCAGTATTTT
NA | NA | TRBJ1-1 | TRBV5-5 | CASSPIQGNTEAFF | TGTGCCAGCAGCCCGATACAGGGAAACACTGAAGCTTTCTTT
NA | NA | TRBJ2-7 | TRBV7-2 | CASSYLAQGYEQYF | TGTGCCAGCAGCTACCTCGCCCAGGGCTACGAGCAGTACTTC
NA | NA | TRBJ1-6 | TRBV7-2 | CASSFLGGDLFNSPLHF | TGTGCCAGCAGCTTTCTGGGGGGGGATTTATTTAATTCACCCCTCCACTTT
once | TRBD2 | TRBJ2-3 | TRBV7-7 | CASSLGGGATDTQYF | TGTGCCAGCAGCTTAGGCGGGGGGGCCACAGATACGCAGTATTTT
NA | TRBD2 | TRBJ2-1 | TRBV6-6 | CASSPGLAGVGEQFF | TGTGCCAGCTCCCCGGGACTAGCGGGAGTGGGCGAGCAGTTCTTC
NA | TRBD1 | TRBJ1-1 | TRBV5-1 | CASSWDRGREDTEAFF | TGCGCCAGCAGCTGGGACAGGGGGCGCGAGGACACTGAAGCTTTCTTT
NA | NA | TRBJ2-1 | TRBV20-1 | CSASPSLVRFF | TGCAGTGCTTCCCCTAGTCTGGTCCGGTTCTTC
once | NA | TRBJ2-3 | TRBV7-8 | CASSLNALGGTDTQYF | TGTGCCAGCAGCCTGAACGCCTTGGGCGGCACAGATACGCAGTATTTT
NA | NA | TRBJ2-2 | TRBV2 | CASSERYTGELFF | TGTGCCAGCAGTGAACGGTACACCGGGGAGCTGTTTTTT